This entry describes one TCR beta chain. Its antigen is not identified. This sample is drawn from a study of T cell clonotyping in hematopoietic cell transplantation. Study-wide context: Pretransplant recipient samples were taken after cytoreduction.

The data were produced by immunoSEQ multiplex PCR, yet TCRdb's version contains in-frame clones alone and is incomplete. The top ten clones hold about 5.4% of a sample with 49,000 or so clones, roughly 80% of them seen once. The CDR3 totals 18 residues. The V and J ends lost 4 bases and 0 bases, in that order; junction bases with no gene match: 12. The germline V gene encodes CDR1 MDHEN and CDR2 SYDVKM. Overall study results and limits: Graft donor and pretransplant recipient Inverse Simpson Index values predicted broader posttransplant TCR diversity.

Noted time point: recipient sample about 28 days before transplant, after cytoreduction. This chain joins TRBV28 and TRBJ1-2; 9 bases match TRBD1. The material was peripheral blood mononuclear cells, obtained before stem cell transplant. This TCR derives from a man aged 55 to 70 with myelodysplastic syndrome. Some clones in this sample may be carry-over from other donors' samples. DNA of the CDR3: TGTGCCAGCAGTTCTCCGCCGGGACAGGGACACTCTAACTATGGCTACACCTTC. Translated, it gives CASSSPPGQGHSNYGYTF.